A selection of T cell receptor beta chains follows, all from one sample in a study of T cell clonotyping in hematopoietic cell transplantation. Clones were read by immunoSEQ multiplex PCR, and TCRdb kept only the in-frame ones, dropping some. The sample shows some 18,000 clones, about 83% of them seen only once. The sequencing used peripheral blood mononuclear cells, collected before stem cell transplant. The receptors here all came from a man aged 50 to 59 with acute myeloid leukemia. Some clones in this sample may be carry-over from other donors' samples. Each CDR3 is given with its conserved first and last residue. The order of the fields is V gene, D gene, clone size, J gene, CDR3 length, CDR3 DNA, CDR3 protein. The D gene is left open where the match is weak. Some rows mark clone size as missing; the rest say once, few, many or name a class of expanded clone.

TRBV7-9	TRBD1	.	TRBJ2-7	13	TGTGCCAGCAGCGCACGGGACAGTTACGAGCAGTACTTC	CASSARDSYEQYF
TRBV5-5	.	.	TRBJ1-1	18	TGTGCCAGCAGCTTGGCCCCCCTCGACAGCCCGATGAACACTGAAGCTTTCTTT	CASSLAPLDSPMNTEAFF
TRBV10-3	.	.	TRBJ1-1	14	TGTGCCACCAGGACAGCGGGAGATAACACTGAAGCTTTCTTT	CATRTAGDNTEAFF
TRBV5-6	.	.	TRBJ1-1	15	TGTGCCAGCAGCTTGGCTCGGGGGACTCTCTCTGAAGCTTTCTTT	CASSLARGTLSEAFF
TRBV5-1	.	.	TRBJ1-1	17	TGCGCCAGCAGCCTTTTGGGACCGACACCTTTGGGCACTGAAGCTTTCTTT	CASSLLGPTPLGTEAFF
TRBV10-3	.	once	TRBJ2-7	13	TGTGCCACCGGGACGGAAAACTCCTACGAGCAGTACTTC	CATGTENSYEQYF
TRBV6-5	.	.	TRBJ1-6	16	TGTGCCAGCAGTTACTCCAGGGGTATGTGGCATTCACCCCTCCACTTT	CASSYSRGMWHSPLHF
TRBV6-6	.	once	TRBJ1-2	11	TGTGCCAGCAGTTTCGACACAGGCTACACCTTC	CASSFDTGYTF
TRBV5-1	TRBD1	.	TRBJ2-5	14	TGCGCCAGCAGCGAGGGACAGGGACCGGAGACCCAGTACTTC	CASSEGQGPETQYF
TRBV2	.	.	TRBJ2-3	14	TGTGCCAGCAGGATACAGGGTCCCACAGATACGCAGTATTTT	CASRIQGPTDTQYF
TRBV19	.	.	TRBJ1-5	15	TGTGCCAGTAGTATTCGGGCCAGAAGCAATCAGCCCCAGCATTTT	CASSIRARSNQPQHF
TRBV13	TRBD1	.	TRBJ1-5	18	TGTGCCAGCAGCTTAGGAGGCAGGGGGGACGGAAGCAATCAGCCCCAGCATTTT	CASSLGGRGDGSNQPQHF
TRBV18	TRBD1	.	TRBJ2-7	14	TGTGCCAGCTCACCACAGGGGGCCTTGAGGGAGCAGTACTTC	CASSPQGALREQYF
TRBV9	.	.	TRBJ1-4	15	TGTGCCAGCAGCACCCCGGGACTTGGTAATGAAAAACTGTTTTTT	CASSTPGLGNEKLFF
TRBV7-8	TRBD1	.	TRBJ2-1	16	TGTGCCAGCAGCTTTACTACGACAGGGGGGCGGAATGAGCAGTTCTTC	CASSFTTTGGRNEQFF
TRBV20-1	.	.	TRBJ2-5	10	TGCAGTGTATTAGAGCAGACCCAGTACTTC	CSVLEQTQYF
TRBV7-9	TRBD1	.	TRBJ2-7	11	TGTGCCAGCAGCTATGGACAGGGGCTGTACTTC	CASSYGQGLYF
TRBV5-1	.	once	TRBJ1-1	14	TGCGCCAGCAGCGTCAGGGGAGGGAACACTGAAGCTTTCTTT	CASSVRGGNTEAFF
TRBV5-1	.	.	TRBJ1-3	16	TGCGCCAGCAGCTTGGGCTCAGGGGCGGCTGGAAACACCATATATTTT	CASSLGSGAAGNTIYF
TRBV7-9	TRBD1	.	TRBJ1-2	14	TGTGCCAGCAGCTTAGAAAGGGGGCGCGGTGGCTACACCTTC	CASSLERGRGGYTF
TRBV28	.	.	TRBJ2-5	16	.	CASSPLWDRGQETQYF
TRBV4-3	.	.	TRBJ1-2	17	TGCGCCAGCAGCGAAGAGATAAGTGCGAGGTACGGGCGTGGCTACACCTTC	CASSEEISARYGRGYTF
TRBV19	.	.	TRBJ1-1	13	TGTGCCAGTAGTAAGACACTTAACACTGAAGCTTTCTTT	CASSKTLNTEAFF
TRBV6-5	.	.	TRBJ2-2	12	TGTGCCAGCAGCAGAGGGGACGGGGAGCTGTTTTTT	CASSRGDGELFF
TRBV5-1	.	.	TRBJ2-7	12	TGCGCCAGCAGCTCATCAGGGTACGAGCAGTACTTC	CASSSSGYEQYF
TRBV4-2	TRBD1	.	TRBJ1-1	15	TGTGCCAGCAGCCAGATATGGACAGGGAACACTGAAGCTTTCTTT	CASSQIWTGNTEAFF